The next 11 T cell receptor beta chains were all read from a single sample in a study of blood T cells in healthy people across ages (dated by TCRdb to between 2014 and 2017). Library generation was performed with 5' RACE. A second roughly 6 to 12 cycle PCR used a sample-barcoded 5' primer and a J-beta primer mix. Using fastp at Q25 and MiXCR, TCRdb reprocessed the public reads and kept productive beta chains. Identical CDR3 protein sequences are pooled into one entry, listed with their most common genes and DNA. Across this sample there are some 1,800,000 distinct CDR3 sequences, with roughly two fifths seen only once. The ten largest clones capture under 25% of the sample. Sequencing was done on a sample of blood. All receptors derive from a human donor in good health.

The gene calls are TRBV21-1 and TRBJ2-6; no check of the table's D call, TRBD1, against the DNA was made. TRBV21-1 represents a pseudogene. The CDR3 length is 21 residues. The CDR3 here is CATVTPIGHPLKFVGANVLTF. The CDR3 DNA reads as TGTGCCACAGTTACACCTATTGGACACCCTCTAAAGTTTGTTGGGGCCAACGTCCTGACTTTC.

This clonotype turned up a few times. This chain uses TRBV24-1 with TRBJ2-3, with 8 nucleotides matching TRBD2. V shed 4 bases, J shed 5 bases, and the junction held 7 bases outside the gene matches. CDR1 and CDR2 (germline): KGHDR, SFDVKD. This CDR3 contains 15 residues. The CDR3 DNA follows: TGTGCCACCAGTGACCCGGGACTAGTCGGAGATACGCAGTATTTT. Its translation: CATSDPGLVGDTQYF.

This clonotype has more than one count but fewer than ten. The rearrangement links TRBV20-1 to TRBJ2-3; D gene unclear. Trimming left V 2 bases short and J 2 bases short, with 11 bases between. Germline V lookup: CDR1 DFQATT, CDR2 SNEGSKA (reference sequence). This CDR3 contains 14 residues. CDR3 sequence reads: CSARSSDPTDTQYF. The CDR3 DNA reads TGCAGTGCTAGATCCAGCGATCCCACAGATACGCAGTATTTT.

J is TRBJ1-2 and V is TRBV20-1; TRBD1 matches 8 bases. The trim removed 6 bases at V and 7 bases at J, leaving 7 bases unmatched. Germline loops: CDR1 DFQATT, CDR2 SNEGSKA (reference sequence). CDR3 length equals 12 residues. The CDR3 DNA is TGCAGTGCCACCGGACAGGGTGGTGGCTACACCTTC. Encoded protein: CSATGQGGGYTF.

This clonotype has ten or more counts. CDR3 sequence (DNA): TGTGCCAGCAGCTTAAACTCTGGAAACACCATATATTTT. This translates into CASSLNSGNTIYF. The gene calls are TRBV12-3 or TRBV12-4 and TRBJ1-3; D not certain. The germline V and J ends were trimmed by 6 bases and 0 bases, with 6 bases remaining between them. This CDR3 is 13 amino acids long.

V usage is TRBV9 and J usage is TRBJ1-2; 8 positions match TRBD1. Germline lookup yields CDR1 SGDLS and CDR2 YYNGEE. The CDR3 spans 15 residues. V gave up 7 bases and J gave up 3 bases; unmatched junction bases: 11. The CDR3 region has the DNA TGTGCCAGCTGCATCCGGACAGGGACGGACTATGGCTACACCTTC. The encoded protein is CASCIRTGTDYGYTF.

This clonotype came up a few times. The gene calls are TRBV21-1 and TRBJ2-6; the table assigns TRBD1, which was not confirmed against the DNA. TRBV21-1 is assigned pseudogene status. The CDR3 totals 20 residues. CDR3 protein: CASAPYLRGRLSSGANVLTF. The CDR3 DNA reads as TGTGCCAGCGCCCCCTATTTGAGGGGGCGACTAAGCTCTGGGGCCAACGTCCTGACTTTC.

This clonotype was counted many times. The chain employs TRBV29-1 and TRBJ1-2, with D uncertain. Trimming left V 1 base short and J 6 bases short, with 6 bases between. CDR1 SQVTM and CDR2 ANQGSEA come from the germline V gene. CDR3 size: 11 residues. CDR3 in DNA: TGCAGCGTTGAAGCGGCAGATGGCTACACCTTC. Residues: CSVEAADGYTF.

Here the CDR3 reads CASSSALGVQETQYF. The DNA for the CDR3 is TGTGCCAGCAGCTCCGCTCTAGGGGTCCAAGAGACCCAGTACTTC. The V gene is TRBV5-5, the J gene TRBJ2-5, with D perhaps TRBD1 (5 bases). Per germline, CDR1 SGHKS and CDR2 YYEKEE (reference sequence). The CDR3 runs 15 residues. V lost 3 bases, J lost 1 base, and 13 bases lay in between.

This clonotype has just a few counts. The rearrangement uses TRBV11-2 and TRBJ2-3; D gene uncertain. V gave up 1 base and J gave up 1 base, with 6 bases separating them. The CDR3 covers 14 residues. Germline V lookup: CDR1 SGHAT, CDR2 FQNNGV. The CDR3 region is CASSLVFGTDTQYF. DNA for the CDR3: TGTGCCAGCAGCTTAGTGTTTGGCACAGATACGCAGTATTTT.

The chain employs TRBV7-3 and TRBJ2-1; 7 positions match TRBD2. The CDR3 is 15 amino acids. The germline V gene has CDR1 SGHTA and CDR2 FQGTGA. The trim removed 5 bases at V and 3 bases at J, leaving 7 bases unmatched. CDR3 in amino acids: CASSPMRGNYNEQFF. The CDR3, as DNA: TGTGCCAGCAGCCCCATGCGGGGGAACTACAATGAGCAGTTCTTC.